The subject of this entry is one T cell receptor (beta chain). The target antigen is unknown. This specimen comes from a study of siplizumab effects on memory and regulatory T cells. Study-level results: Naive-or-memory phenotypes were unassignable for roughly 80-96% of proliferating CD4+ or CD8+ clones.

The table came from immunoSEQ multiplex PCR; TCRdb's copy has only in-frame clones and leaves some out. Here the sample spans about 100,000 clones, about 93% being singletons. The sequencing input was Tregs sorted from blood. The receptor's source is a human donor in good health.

This chain's CDR3 is CASSSGNYGYTF. CDR3 nucleotide sequence: TGTGCCAGCAGTTCGGGAAACTATGGCTACACCTTC. The chain links TRBV6-4 to TRBJ1-2; D gene uncertain. This CDR3 has 12 residues. V was trimmed by 5 bases and J by 2 bases, leaving 6 bases between them. Germline V CDR1 and CDR2: MRHNA, SNTAGT.